This T cell receptor beta chain was captured by sequencing in a study of control samples from healthy donors and cancer patients. The sample holds one count of this clone. Repertoires were generated with immunoSEQ multiplex PCR, while TCRdb's copy carries only in-frame clones and drops some. Counted here are 150,000 to 180,000 clones, over 90% occurring once; the ten biggest clones make up more than 2%. The CDR3 extends over 12 amino acids. In germline, CDR1 is SGDLS, CDR2 YYNGEE. Trimming took off 0 bases at V and 5 bases at J, with 4 bases between the two ends. This chain joins TRBV9 and TRBJ2-3; D not resolved. The clonotype comes from a man aged 50-60 years in good health. The sample consisted of blood. This CDR3 is CASSVEGDTQYF. CDR3 DNA: TGTGCCAGCAGCGTAGAGGGAGATACGCAGTATTTT.